The 10 T cell receptor beta chains below all came from one sample that was sequenced in a study of PD-1 blockade in classical Hodgkin lymphoma. Using immunoSEQ multiplex PCR, the repertoire was profiled, and TCRdb retains in-frame clones only, with some absent. The table has fewer than 35,000 clones, around 80% seen once. Time point of the sample: cycle 4 day 1 (C4D1), after five to seven weeks of nivolumab. Every single patient, without exception, relapsed after autologous stem cell transplantation, and brentuximab vedotin exposure varied. Researchers used magnetic negative selection to pull out pure CD4+ T cells from thawed PBMCs. The sample consisted of CD4+ T cells from blood, taken before the fourth cycle of nivolumab. The receptor source for this set is a human donor with classical Hodgkin lymphoma.

The CDR3 sequence is CASSQDARPPGDGYTF. Written as DNA, the CDR3 is TGCGCCAGCAGCCAAGATGCACGGCCCCCGGGTGATGGCTACACCTTC. The rearrangement links TRBV4-3 to TRBJ1-2; no clear D. CDR1 LGHNA and CDR2 YSLEER come from the germline V gene. This CDR3 is built from 16 residues. V was cut by 0 bases and J by 6 bases, with 17 bases left in between.

This clone came up once. This chain uses TRBV29-1 with TRBJ2-5; D uncertain. V was trimmed by 2 bases and J by 2 bases, leaving 3 bases between them. Germline V gene data show CDR1 as SQVTM and CDR2 as ANQGSEA. There are 11 residues in the CDR3. CDR3 region: CSVEWQETQYF. The CDR3 region has the DNA TGCAGCGTTGAATGGCAAGAGACCCAGTACTTC.

The rearrangement uses TRBV7-8 and TRBJ2-3, with 7 bases matching TRBD2. V dropped 5 bases and J dropped 4; count of bases not matched to a gene: 12. Germline values: CDR1 SGHVS, CDR2 FQNEAQ. The CDR3 spans 16 residues. CDR3 protein: CASSPPLAGLADTQYF. The CDR3 bases are TGTGCCAGCAGCCCCCCATTAGCGGGCCTCGCAGATACGCAGTATTTT.

The rearrangement uses TRBV4-1 and TRBJ1-1; the D is unclear. The ends were cut back, 4 bases at V and 1 base at J, with 13 bases in the middle. Germline values: CDR1 MGHRA, CDR2 YSYEKL. The CDR3 sequence is 15 residues long. The CDR3 reads CASSPNWVGNTEAFF. DNA for the CDR3: TGCGCCAGCAGCCCCAATTGGGTAGGGAACACTGAAGCTTTCTTT.

The chain links TRBV11-3 to TRBJ2-2; 8 bases agree with TRBD2. The CDR3 contains 19 residues. Germline CDR1 SGHNT, CDR2 YENEEA. After removal of 1 base from V and 3 bases from J, the junction contained 13 bases not matched to a gene. The chain's CDR3 is CASSLGWWSGGGDTGELFF. CDR3 nucleotide sequence: TGTGCCAGCAGCTTAGGATGGTGGAGCGGGGGCGGGGACACCGGGGAGCTGTTTTTT.

This chain links TRBV15 with TRBJ2-2; D unclear. CDR1 is LNHNV and CDR2 is YYDKDF in the germline V gene (reference sequence). The CDR3 contains 14 residues. V lost 2 bases, J lost 2 bases, and 6 bases lay in between. CDR3 in DNA: TGTGCCACCAGCAGACTCCCAAACACCGGGGAGCTGTTTTTT. Protein product: CATSRLPNTGELFF.

This clone was detected a few times. The V call is TRBV27, the J call TRBJ1-1, with D maybe TRBD1 (6 bases). CDR3 length: 13 residues. Trimming cost V 7 bases and J 5 bases, with 14 bases left between them. Germline values: CDR1 MNHEY, CDR2 SMNVEV (reference sequence). The DNA for the CDR3 is TGTGCCAGCACCGAGGAGGGGGGGACTGAAGCTTTCTTT. Encoded protein: CASTEEGGTEAFF.

J is TRBJ2-1 and V is TRBV5-1; 8 positions match TRBD2. Germline CDR1 and CDR2: SGHRS and YFSETQ. This CDR3 comprises 15 residues. The V gene end was trimmed by 7 bases and the J gene end by 5 bases; junction bases not matched to a gene: 11. The CDR3 DNA follows: TGCGCCAGCGGGGAGCGGGGGAGGAGGGACAATGAGCAGTTCTTC. It yields the protein CASGERGRRDNEQFF. Based on the CDR3 plus reference TRBV5-1 and TRBJ2-1, the full variable domain is KAGVTQTPRYLIKTRGQQVTLSCSPISGHRSVSWYQQTPGQGLQFLFEYFSETQRNKGNFPGRFSGRQFSNSRSEMNVSTLELGDSALYLCASGERGRRDNEQFFGPGTRLTVL.

The gene calls are TRBV5-1 and TRBJ1-6; D is possibly TRBD1 (5 bases). This CDR3 has 15 amino acids. Between the trimmed V and J ends, which lost 1 base and 9 bases, there was a span of 14 bases. The germline CDR1 and CDR2 sequences are SGHRS and YFSETQ. The CDR3 region has the DNA TGCGCCAGCAGCTTGACAGGCCTCGGCCGTTCACCCCTCCACTTT. Translated, it gives CASSLTGLGRSPLHF.

V and J are TRBV18 and TRBJ1-1; D gene unclear. The CDR3 consists of 14 residues. V was clipped by 4 bases and J by 0 bases, with 9 bases between them. In germline, CDR1 is KGHSH, CDR2 LQKENI. CDR3 region: CASSLEGLNTEAFF. The CDR3 coding sequence is TGTGCCAGCTCACTCGAGGGCTTGAACACTGAAGCTTTCTTT.